Sequencing of this TCR beta chain was carried out in a study of T cell repertoires in cytomegalovirus infection. Study context: Both CMV infection and a matching HLA type were indicated by public TCR beta signatures. Study results and caveats: CMV-specific TCR beta clonotypes restricted by HLA-C were the ones dominating the ex vivo response. The study identified carriers of CMV plus the relevant HLA from cumulative public TCR beta family frequency.

One entry per CDR3 protein, called by TCRdb with MiXCR from the reads. The profile shows approximately 500,000 distinct CDR3 sequences, approximately 15% of them singletons. Ten or more counts support this clonotype. The antigen is unknown. Germline CDR1 SGHVS, CDR2 FQNEAQ. Unmatched junction bases numbered 10, after V lost 5 bases and J lost 2 bases. The CDR3 extends over 17 amino acids. This sequence originates from a human donor in good health (CMV status not recorded). Some clones in this sample may be carry-over from other donors' samples. The sample consisted of CD8+ T cells from PBMCs. The chain recombines TRBV7-8 with TRBJ1-4, with 8 bases lining up with TRBD1. The CDR3 region is CASSMNRGKKTNEKLFF. For the CDR3, the DNA is TGTGCCAGCAGCATGAACAGGGGGAAAAAGACTAATGAAAAACTGTTTTTT.